These 26 T cell receptor beta chains originate from one sample sequenced in a study of T cell repertoires in cytomegalovirus infection. TCRdb recomputed calls from the reads with MiXCR, one row per CDR3 protein. The table has around 440,000 distinct CDR3 sequences, around 11% seen once; the top ten hold 9.5% to 13%. The sequenced sample consisted of PBMCs. These receptors originate from a human donor in good health (CMV status not recorded). Some clones in this sample may be carry-over from other donors' samples.

The sample holds many counts of this clonotype. The chain combines TRBV19 with TRBJ2-1; D is perhaps TRBD1 (6 bases). The CDR3 is made up of 14 amino acids. CDR1 and CDR2 from the germline V gene are LNHDA and SQIVND (reference sequence). The CDR3, as DNA: TGTGCTACAAGGGGGTGGGGGAACTACAATGAGCAGTTCTTC. It specifies CATRGWGNYNEQFF.

CDR3 sequence (DNA): TGCAGTGCTAGACGAGGCGGACAGGGCGGTTCACCCCTCCACTTT. Encoded protein: CSARRGGQGGSPLHF. V usage is TRBV20-1 and J usage is TRBJ1-6; 8 nucleotides align to TRBD1. J gave up 9 bases and V 2 bases, and 9 bases lay outside the gene matches. CDR1 is DFQATT, CDR2 SNEGSKA, per germline (reference sequence). The CDR3 runs 15 residues.

The chain couples TRBV5-1 to TRBJ2-7; possible D gene TRBD1, 6 bases. Germline lookup yields CDR1 SGHRS and CDR2 YFSETQ. The length of the CDR3 is 16 residues. Deletions cut 4 bases from V and 2 bases from J, with 19 bases between. The CDR3 is CASSPRTAVSTYEQYF. The CDR3 DNA sequence: TGCGCCAGCAGCCCCAGGACAGCGGTGAGCACCTACGAGCAGTACTTC.

This clonotype has ten or more counts. This chain links TRBV19 with TRBJ1-3; the D is unclear. Trimming pared 11 bases from V and 0 bases from J, leaving 17 bases between. The CDR3 covers 15 residues. Germline values: CDR1 LNHDA, CDR2 SQIVND (reference sequence). CDR3 DNA sequence: TGTGCCCCCAAACGCATCTCAAACTCTGGAAACACCATATATTTT. Residues: CAPKRISNSGNTIYF.

This clonotype appeared many times. This chain links TRBV20-1 with TRBJ1-6, with D possibly matching TRBD1 (6 bases). Trimming stripped 3 bases from V and 0 bases from J, with 12 bases between. Germline V gene sequence: CDR1 DFQATT, CDR2 SNEGSKA (reference sequence). The CDR3 runs 16 residues. CDR3 bases: TGCAGTGCTAGGACTACAGGGAGCTCCTATAATTCACCCCTCCACTTT. Translating gives CSARTTGSSYNSPLHF.

This clonotype was seen more than once but under ten times. This chain uses TRBV14 with TRBJ2-1; 16 bases are a match to TRBD2. V gave up 4 bases and J gave up 4 bases; unmatched junction bases: 10. The CDR3 consists of 19 residues. CDR1 SGHDN and CDR2 FVKESK come from the germline V gene. The CDR3 nucleotides are TGTGCCAGCAGCCGTTCCGGGACTAGCGGGAGGGCCAGGTACAATGAGCAGTTCTTC. It codes for CASSRSGTSGRARYNEQFF.

This clonotype was recorded at least ten times. The CDR3 protein is CASSWTGGGETQYF. In DNA, the CDR3 is TGTGCCAGCAGTTGGACAGGGGGCGGAGAGACCCAGTACTTC. The chain carries TRBV12-3 or TRBV12-4 and TRBJ2-5; 11 nucleotides agree with TRBD1. The V gene end was trimmed by 4 bases and the J gene end by 4 bases; junction bases not matched to a gene: 2. This CDR3 is 14 amino acids long.

The J gene is TRBJ2-1, the V gene TRBV24-1, with TRBD2 matching over 9 bases. The CDR3 has 16 residues. V lost 4 bases and J lost 5; bases outside the gene matches: 8. The germline CDR1 and CDR2 sequences are KGHDR and SFDVKD. In DNA form, the CDR3 reads TGTGCCACCAGTGACCCCGGGACTAGCAGCGACAATGAGCAGTTCTTC. Encoded protein: CATSDPGTSSDNEQFF.

The sample holds a few counts of this clonotype. The chain carries TRBV4-1 and TRBJ2-7, with 7 bases matching TRBD1. Unmatched junction bases numbered 8, after V lost 3 bases and J lost 3 bases. This CDR3 is built from 15 residues. Germline V gene sequence: CDR1 MGHRA, CDR2 YSYEKL. CDR3 in amino acids: CASSQEWTGDYEQYF. The CDR3, as DNA: TGCGCCAGCAGCCAGGAGTGGACAGGAGACTACGAGCAGTACTTC.

This clonotype was observed a few times. The chain is built from TRBV19 and TRBJ1-5; the match to TRBD1 covers 10 bases. Unmatched junction bases numbered 1, after V lost 3 bases and J lost 2 bases. Germline CDR1 is LNHDA and CDR2 is SQIVND (reference sequence). This CDR3 has 15 amino acids. The CDR3 loop is CASSMTGGGNQPQHF. DNA for the CDR3: TGTGCCAGTAGTATGACAGGGGGCGGCAATCAGCCCCAGCATTTT. Full variable domain (outside the CDR3, taken from reference TRBV19 and TRBJ1-5): DGGITQSPKYLFRKEGQNVTLSCEQNLNHDAMYWYRQDPGQGLRLIYYSQIVNDFQKGDIAEGYSVSREKKESFPLTVTSAQKNPTAFYLCASSMTGGGNQPQHFGDGTRLSIL.

This clonotype was picked up many times. The CDR3 DNA sequence: TGTGCCAGTAGTCTCCCCTCCCTCGGGACAGGGGAAAACATTCAGTACTTC. This translates into CASSLPSLGTGENIQYF. This chain links TRBV19 with TRBJ2-4, with 10 bases fitting TRBD1. The germline V gene has CDR1 LNHDA and CDR2 SQIVND (reference sequence). CDR3 size: 17 residues. V shed 5 bases and J 5 bases; nucleotides not matched to a gene: 12.

In its sample, this clonotype was seen a few times. The rearrangement uses TRBV27 and TRBJ2-5; tentative D call: TRBD1 (6 bases). This CDR3 has 15 amino acids. Germline loops: CDR1 MNHEY, CDR2 SMNVEV (reference sequence). Trimming took 5 bases from V and 0 from J, leaving 13 bases between them. In DNA, the CDR3 is TGTGCCAGCAGTCCCTCGACAGGTTACCAAGAGACCCAGTACTTC. Residues: CASSPSTGYQETQYF.

This clonotype occurred a few times. The V and J genes are TRBV20-1 and TRBJ2-1; 8 nucleotides match TRBD2. The CDR3 runs 13 residues. The germline V gene has CDR1 DFQATT and CDR2 SNEGSKA (reference sequence). Trimming removed 3 bases from V and 6 bases from J; junction bases left unmatched: 4. For the CDR3, the DNA is TGCAGTGCTAGGGGACTAGGAGGCAATGAGCAGTTCTTC. Protein product: CSARGLGGNEQFF.

A few counts support this clonotype. The chain recombines TRBV27 with TRBJ1-6; 9 bases align to TRBD1. This CDR3 is built from 14 residues. The J segment lost 9 bases and the V segment lost 6 bases, leaving 6 bases of the junction unmatched. Per the germline V gene, CDR1 is MNHEY and CDR2 is SMNVEV (reference sequence). The CDR3 coding sequence is TGTGCCAGCAGCCTGACAGGGGGGCGTTCACCCCTCCACTTT. Translated: CASSLTGGRSPLHF.

In this sample, this clonotype turned up a few times. The genes are TRBV4-2 and TRBJ1-4; D unresolved. V was cut by 0 bases and J by 1 base, with 6 bases left in between. The CDR3 has 15 residues. Per germline, CDR1 LGHNA and CDR2 YNFKEQ. CDR3 amino acids: CASSQERVTNEKLFF. The CDR3 DNA follows: TGTGCCAGCAGCCAAGAAAGGGTAACTAATGAAAAACTGTTTTTT.

This clonotype has only a few counts. The chain recombines TRBV2 with TRBJ1-1; the D gene is possibly TRBD1 (6 bases). Germline loops: CDR1 SNHLY, CDR2 FYNNEI. This CDR3 is built from 10 residues. The V gene lost 9 bases and the J gene lost 7 bases, with 9 bases spanning the gap. The DNA for the CDR3 is TGTGCCAGTAGGGGGGATGAAGCTTTCTTT. Amino acid sequence: CASRGDEAFF.

In this sample, this clonotype turned up a few times. J is TRBJ2-3 and V is TRBV5-1; D gene uncertain. CDR1 and CDR2 from the germline V gene are SGHRS and YFSETQ. The CDR3 consists of 16 residues. V was trimmed by 0 bases and J by 5 bases, leaving 16 bases between them. The CDR3 region is CASSLAVAESGDTQYF. The CDR3 nucleotides read TGCGCCAGCAGCTTGGCGGTGGCGGAGTCGGGAGATACGCAGTATTTT.

In its sample, this clonotype was seen a few times. The genes are TRBV19 and TRBJ1-3; no definite D call. V dropped 9 bases and J dropped 4 bases, with 10 bases sitting between them. The CDR3 spans 12 residues. The germline V gene has CDR1 LNHDA and CDR2 SQIVND (reference sequence). CDR3 nucleotide sequence: TGTGCCAGCAAAAAATCCGGAAACACCATATATTTT. Translated: CASKKSGNTIYF.

Many counts were recorded for this clonotype. The chain joins TRBV5-4 to TRBJ1-2; 10 bases line up with TRBD1. Germline loops: CDR1 SGHNT, CDR2 YYREEE (reference sequence). The CDR3 covers 16 residues. With V trimmed by 4 bases and J by 3 bases, 9 bases remained unmatched. CDR3 bases: TGTGCCAGCAGCCGAAGCAGCGGGACAGGGGACTATGGCTACACCTTC. Translated, it gives CASSRSSGTGDYGYTF.

The rearrangement uses TRBV10-3 and TRBJ2-7; a possible D gene is TRBD1 (6 bases). Trimming took off 0 bases at V and 3 bases at J, with 12 bases between the two ends. This CDR3 has 15 amino acids. The germline V gene has CDR1 ENHRY and CDR2 SYGVKD. CDR3 nucleotide sequence: TGTGCCATCAGTGAGTCGACCAGGGGACACTACGAGCAGTACTTC. Residues: CAISESTRGHYEQYF.

This clonotype was seen more than once but under ten times. V usage is TRBV5-1 and J usage is TRBJ1-5, with D tentatively TRBD1 (5 bases). Germline V CDR1 and CDR2: SGHRS, YFSETQ. This CDR3 comprises 15 residues. Trimming cost V 2 bases and J 3 bases, with 12 bases left between them. The CDR3 is CASSLGGGTNQPQHF. The CDR3 nucleotides are TGCGCCAGCAGCTTAGGCGGAGGGACCAATCAGCCCCAGCATTTT.

The rearrangement joins TRBV6-6 to TRBJ2-2, with D possibly being TRBD1 (5 bases). This CDR3 has 15 amino acids. Trimming pared 3 bases from V and 4 bases from J, leaving 12 bases between. The germline V gene has CDR1 MNHNY and CDR2 SVGAGI (reference sequence). CDR3 bases: TGTGCCAGCAGTTATTATAGGGGCGGCACCGGGGAGCTGTTTTTT. Translated, it gives CASSYYRGGTGELFF.

The J gene is TRBJ2-5, the V gene TRBV4-1; TRBD2 matches 9 bases. The V segment lost 2 bases and the J segment 5 bases; nucleotides outside the gene matches: 9. CDR1 MGHRA and CDR2 YSYEKL come from the germline V gene. This CDR3 has 16 amino acids. CDR3 bases: TGCGCCAGCAGCCAAACAAGCGGGAGGAGTAGGGAGACCCAGTACTTC. Its translation is CASSQTSGRSRETQYF.

The chain employs TRBV6-6 and TRBJ2-5; TRBD2 matches at 10 bases. Germline V gene lookup returns CDR1 MNHNY and CDR2 SVGAGI (reference sequence). Trimming at V came to 8 bases and at J to 2 bases, leaving 14 bases not matched to a gene. The CDR3 is 17 residues long. CDR3 sequence reads: CASPPNSGRPLQETQYF. CDR3 DNA sequence: TGTGCCAGCCCGCCCAATAGCGGGAGGCCCCTTCAAGAGACCCAGTACTTC.

A remark on this clonotype: At one boundary the junction diverges from the germline segment, which might be a read error. The V gene is TRBV5-4, the J gene TRBJ2-5, with a weak D call TRBD2 (5 bases). The CDR3 contains 15 residues. The germline V gene has CDR1 SGHNT and CDR2 YYREEE (reference sequence). The CDR3 here is CASSYAFGGQENQYF. CDR3 sequence (DNA): TGTGCCAGCAGCTACGCTTTCGGCGGGCAAGAGAACCAGTACTTC.

In DNA, the CDR3 is TGTGCCAGCAGTTTATCGGACACTACTGAAGCTTTCTTT. Amino acid sequence: CASSLSDTTEAFF. The J gene is TRBJ1-1, the V gene TRBV27, with D perhaps matching TRBD1 (5 bases). The CDR3 loop spans 13 amino acids. The germline CDR1 and CDR2 sequences are MNHEY and SMNVEV (reference sequence). V was clipped by 0 bases and J by 5 bases, with 7 bases between them.